The present T cell receptor (beta chain) was sequenced within a study of blood T cell repertoires in COVID-19. Libraries were prepared by immunoSEQ multiplex PCR; TCRdb keeps only in-frame clonotypes and omits some of them. The table includes some 270,000 clones, 91% detected once. Details on this clone: Other DNA sequences in this sample translate to the same CDR3.

The CDR3 spans 13 residues. Looked up from germline, CDR1 is SGHTA and CDR2 is FQGNSA. Trimming removed 1 base from V and 7 bases from J, with 8 bases in between. Sequencing was done on a sample of PBMCs or T cells enriched from blood (not recorded which). This TCR derives from a man aged 35 to 55 who had been exposed to COVID-19. The chain has TRBV7-2 and TRBJ1-5, with TRBD1 as a possible D gene (6 bases). In DNA, the CDR3 is TGTGCCAGCAGCTTAGACAGGGTGCAGCCCCAGCATTTT. Its protein is CASSLDRVQPQHF.